This T cell receptor beta chain is drawn from a study of type 1 regulatory T cells. Trimming shortened V by 4 bases and J by 0 bases, and 13 bases separated the two germline ends. The CDR3 is 16 residues long. Per the germline V gene, CDR1 is SGHRS and CDR2 is YFSETQ. In the case of this clonotype: The antigen remains undetermined.

TCRdb re-called the reads through MiXCR, storing one row per CDR3 protein. Seen here are about 68,000 distinct CDR3 sequences, about 60% observed once, and the top ten hold 7.6%. The chain links TRBV5-1 to TRBJ2-2; tentative D call: TRBD2 (5 bases). Sequencing was performed on cultured T cells, either the whole culture or a sorted T cell fraction (not recorded which). Subset defined: Tr1-enriched cell product generated in vitro against host alloantigens. This sequence originates from a human donor in good health. The CDR3 DNA reads TGCGCCAGCAGCCAAGAGACTACCGCGAACACCGGGGAGCTGTTTTTT. The encoded protein is CASSQETTANTGELFF.